The following is a TCR beta chain sequence with its context. The data are from a study of CD8 T cells in Susac syndrome. CDR1 is PRHDT and CDR2 is FYEKMQ in the germline V gene (reference sequence). Trimming took off 5 bases at V and 2 bases at J, with 18 bases between the two ends. The CDR3 totals 16 residues. Roughly 0.45 to 1 ug RNA was reverse transcribed with random hexamers. A multiplex approach, immunoSEQ multiplex PCR, amplified TCR beta CDR3 across 54 Vbeta and 13 Jbeta. TCRdb passed the immunoSEQ multiplex PCR reads through MiXCR, listing each CDR3 protein once. This table has approximately 83,000 distinct CDR3 sequences, 90% to 95% appearing once.

The chain employs TRBV13 and TRBJ2-5; tentative D call: TRBD1 (6 bases). Specimen: CD8+ T cells from PBMCs. The receptor was derived from a human donor with Susac syndrome. This chain's CDR3 is CASSEQQGGGQETQYF. In DNA, the CDR3 is TGTGCCAGCAGCGAACAACAGGGCGGTGGTCAAGAGACCCAGTACTTC.